These 3 T cell receptor beta chains originate from one sample sequenced in a study of T cells in Graves' hyperthyroidism and ophthalmopathy (dated by TCRdb to between 2017 and 2020). The library was made by multiplex PCR. The listed sequencing device is Illumina HiSeq 2000. The TCR beta CDR3 regions were amplified from RNA transcripts. For the first round of RT-PCR on the TCR CDR3, the HTBI primer set was used together with the Qiagen OneStep RT-PCR kit. TCRdb applied fastp at Q25 and MiXCR to the public reads, then kept only in-frame beta chains. Each record represents a unique CDR3 protein, reported with the most common genes and DNA among its rows. The sample table lists 600,000 or so distinct CDR3 sequences, 14% of them with a count of one. The ten largest clones capture about 12% of the sample. Sequenced sample: blood. Every receptor here comes from a woman aged 50 to 60 with Graves' ophthalmopathy.

A few counts support this clonotype. The genes are TRBV5-1 and TRBJ2-6, with 9 bases that match TRBD1. J lost 4 bases, V lost 3 bases, and 5 bases had no gene match. CDR3 length: 16 amino acids. The germline V gene encodes CDR1 SGHRS and CDR2 YFSETQ. Here the CDR3 DNA reads TGCGCCAGCAGCTCGGACAGGGGCGCAGGGGCCAACGTCCTGACTTTC. Protein sequence: CASSSDRGAGANVLTF.

A few counts support this clonotype. A much more abundant neighbour one base away suggests this may be a read error. This chain links TRBV7-9 with TRBJ2-2, with D hard to call. The length of the CDR3 is 15 residues. V dropped 5 bases and J dropped 4 bases, with 14 bases sitting between them. Germline loops: CDR1 SEHNR, CDR2 FQNEAQ (reference sequence). The CDR3 reads CASSRPSLGTGELFF. CDR3 coding DNA: TGTGCCAGCAGCCGCCCGAGCCTAGGCACCGGGGAGCTGTTTTTT.

This clonotype occurred many times. The rearrangement joins TRBV3-1 to TRBJ1-4; the D is unclear. Germline loops: CDR1 LGHDT, CDR2 YNNKEL (reference sequence). V lost 0 bases, J lost 10 bases, and 21 bases lay in between. The CDR3 covers 17 residues. DNA for the CDR3: TGTGCCAGCAGCCAAGATACGCTGGGGAGGACGCACGGAAAACTGTTTTTT. Translation: CASSQDTLGRTHGKLFF.